Sequencing of this T cell receptor beta chain was carried out in a study of siplizumab effects on memory and regulatory T cells. Study conclusions and caveats: Proof of suppressive function in proliferating Tregs from siplizumab cultures was not established. Naive T cells looked more diverse than memory cells, and they looked like major contributors to the alloresponse.

The germline V gene has CDR1 SQVTM and CDR2 ANQGSEA. The CDR3 is 13 amino acids. V was clipped by 4 bases and J by 1 base, with 10 bases between them. Roughly 100,000 TCR templates were assayed per sample. Sequenced by immunoSEQ multiplex PCR; TCRdb stores in-frame clones only, minus some. The table includes around 120,000 clones, around 94% detected once. On this clone itself: Its specificity is not known.

Sequencing was done on a sample of non-Treg CD4+ T cells sorted from blood. The chain couples TRBV29-1 to TRBJ1-1; TRBD1 is a possible D gene (5 bases). This receptor was obtained from a human donor in good health. The CDR3 is CSVGGEGNTEAFF. The CDR3 DNA sequence: TGCAGCGTTGGAGGGGAAGGGAACACTGAAGCTTTCTTT.